A selection of T cell receptor beta chains follows, all from one sample in a study of siplizumab effects on memory and regulatory T cells. Assay used: immunoSEQ multiplex PCR; TCRdb lists only in-frame clones, some missing. The sample holds tens of thousands of clones, roughly 88% seen once. Sequenced: Tregs sorted from blood. The source is a human donor in good health. Both conserved end residues are part of each CDR3. D genes are given only for firm matches. Expanded clones get a size class; other rows say once, few or many, or leave the size out.

d_gene	v_gene	abundance	j_gene	CDR3nt	CDR3aa
.	TRBV18	few	TRBJ1-1	TGTGCCAGCTCACCGGGGGAGGGAAGACCTGAAGCTTTCTTT	CASSPGEGRPEAFF
TRBD2	TRBV7-3	.	TRBJ2-7	TGTGCCAGCAGTTCGGCGGGAGGGCGTGAGCAGTACTTC	CASSSAGGREQYF
TRBD2	TRBV5-1	.	TRBJ2-2	TGCGCCAGCAACTTGGGAGCGGGAGCGATAAGCGGGGAGCTGTTTTTT	CASNLGAGAISGELFF
.	TRBV6-5	.	TRBJ2-1	TGTGCCAGCAGTTACAGGAGGGCCCCTTACAATGAGCAGTTCTTC	CASSYRRAPYNEQFF
.	TRBV7-9	.	TRBJ1-5	TGTGCCAGCAGCTTCGGGGGGGCAAGCAATCAGCCCCAGCATTTT	CASSFGGASNQPQHF
.	TRBV5-5	.	TRBJ1-3	TGTGCCAGCAGCCCGGGACACTTATACCCTGGAAACACCATATATTTT	CASSPGHLYPGNTIYF
.	TRBV12-5	once	TRBJ1-5	TGTGCTAGTGGTCCACCCCCAAGGGGCATGATGTTGGAGCCCCAGCATTTT	CASGPPPRGMMLEPQHF
TRBD1	TRBV19	.	TRBJ2-2	TGTGCCAGCAGAAGGGGACAGGAGAACACCGGGGAGCTGTTTTTT	CASRRGQENTGELFF
.	TRBV6-5	.	TRBJ2-3	TGTGCCAGCAGTTACTCTCGCGGGGCTCGAGATACGCAGTATTTT	CASSYSRGARDTQYF
TRBD2	TRBV18	.	TRBJ2-3	TGTGCCAGCTCACCAGCGGGAGGGCTGGCAGATACGCAGTATTTT	CASSPAGGLADTQYF
TRBD1	TRBV19	.	TRBJ2-6	TGTGCCAGTAGTATCCGGACAGGAGCTGGGGCCAACGTCCTGACTTTC	CASSIRTGAGANVLTF
TRBD1	TRBV5-6	.	TRBJ2-1	TGTGCCAGCAGCTTCCTGGACAGGGCGGTTCGAAATGAGCAGTTCTTC	CASSFLDRAVRNEQFF
.	TRBV2	.	TRBJ2-7	TGTGCCAGCAAGGGAACAGTTAACGAGCAGTACTTC	CASKGTVNEQYF
TRBD1	TRBV19	.	TRBJ1-2	TGTGCCAGTAGTATAGCAGGGACAGGCGGTGGCTACACCTTC	CASSIAGTGGGYTF
.	TRBV5-6	.	TRBJ2-4	TGTGCCAGCAGCTTTTCTAGCGCCGGAAACATTCAGTACTTC	CASSFSSAGNIQYF
TRBD1	TRBV6-5	.	TRBJ1-2	TGTGCCAGCACCCGGACAGGGGGAGGCTACACCTTC	CASTRTGGGYTF
.	TRBV27	.	TRBJ2-1	TGTGCCACCTCTTACTACAATGAGCAGTTCTTC	CATSYYNEQFF
.	TRBV6-5	.	TRBJ2-1	TGTGCCAGCAGTTCCAGGGCTTTAAAGCAGTTCTTC	CASSSRALKQFF
TRBD1	TRBV7-3	many	TRBJ1-1	TGTGCCAGCAGCTTCACCGGGACAGGGTCGATCACTGAAGCTTTCTTT	CASSFTGTGSITEAFF
TRBD2	TRBV5-1	.	TRBJ2-3	TGCGCCAGCAGCTTGAATCCTAGCGGTAGCACAGATACGCAGTATTTT	CASSLNPSGSTDTQYF
.	TRBV11-1	.	TRBJ2-1	TGTGCCAGCAGCTTAGGGGTCATGGGGCAGCAGTTCTTC	CASSLGVMGQQFF
.	TRBV29-1	.	TRBJ1-3	TGCAGCGCCACTATCTCTGGAAACACCATATATTTT	CSATISGNTIYF
.	TRBV30	.	TRBJ1-1	TGTGCCTGGAGTGCGGCAGGGATGACTGAAGCTTTCTTT	CAWSAAGMTEAFF
TRBD2	TRBV9	.	TRBJ2-1	TGTGCCAGCAGCGTAGCGGGAGGCCTTCAGTTCTTC	CASSVAGGLQFF
.	TRBV10-3	few	TRBJ1-4	TGTGCCACAGGGGCTAATGAAAAACTGTTTTTT	CATGANEKLFF
.	TRBV5-5	.	TRBJ2-7	TGTGCCAGCAGCCCCAGGGATCTTAGCTCCTACGAGCAGTACTTC	CASSPRDLSSYEQYF
TRBD1	TRBV9	.	TRBJ1-1	TGTGCCAGCAGCCCTTACAGGGGAGGGGGCACTGAAGCTTTCTTT	CASSPYRGGGTEAFF
TRBD2	TRBV7-3	.	TRBJ2-5	TGTGCCAGCAGCTTAGGGACTAGCGGGAGAGAGACCCAGTACTTC	CASSLGTSGRETQYF
.	TRBV29-1	.	TRBJ2-1	TGCAGCGTTGAACCTAAAAGGAGGAACAATGAGCAGTTCTTC	CSVEPKRRNNEQFF
TRBD2	TRBV7-2	.	TRBJ2-3	TGTGCCAGCAGCCCCCGACTAGCGGGAGGGAAAGATACGCAGTATTTT	CASSPRLAGGKDTQYF
TRBD2	TRBV4-1	few	TRBJ2-2	TGCGCCAGCAGCCAAGAGAGACTAGCTACCGGGGAGCTGTTTTTT	CASSQERLATGELFF
.	TRBV7-2	.	TRBJ1-5	TGTGCCAGCAGCCGGCAGGGGAGCAATCAGCCCCAGCATTTT	CASSRQGSNQPQHF
TRBD1	TRBV6-5	.	TRBJ1-2	TGTGCCAGCAGTTACTCCAGGGGGCGCACCTATGGCTACACCTTC	CASSYSRGRTYGYTF
.	TRBV5-4	once	TRBJ2-1	TGTGCCAGCAGCTTGGAGTCTGTGGTTGTCCGGCTAAATGAGCAGTTCTTC	CASSLESVVVRLNEQFF
.	TRBV27	.	TRBJ1-3	TGTGCCAGCAGTTTAAACACCTCTCCTGGAAACACCATATATTTT	CASSLNTSPGNTIYF
.	TRBV10-3	.	TRBJ1-1	TGTGCCGCCGAGTCGCGGGGGAGCGACACTGAAGCTTTCTTT	CAAESRGSDTEAFF
TRBD1	TRBV4-2	.	TRBJ2-7	TGTGCCAGCAGCCAAAGGACAGGGGGATACGAGCAGTACTTC	CASSQRTGGYEQYF
.	TRBV20-1	.	TRBJ2-7	TGCAGTGCTAGAAGCGGTTACGAGCAGTACTTC	CSARSGYEQYF
.	TRBV18	once	TRBJ2-7	TGTGCCAGCTCACCCCGGGGGGCTAACTACGAGCAGTACTTC	CASSPRGANYEQYF
TRBD2	TRBV18	.	TRBJ2-1	TGTGCCAGCTCATCGGGACTATACAATGAGCAGTTCTTC	CASSSGLYNEQFF
.	TRBV5-1	.	TRBJ1-2	TGCGCCAGCAGATTTGACAGTTATGGCTACACCTTC	CASRFDSYGYTF
.	TRBV29-1	.	TRBJ2-7	TGCAGCGTTGCTCGGGGTTACGAGCAGTACTTC	CSVARGYEQYF
.	TRBV6-1	few	TRBJ2-7	TGTGCCAGCAGTGAACCCTACGAGCAGTACTTC	CASSEPYEQYF
TRBD1	TRBV6-1	.	TRBJ2-7	TGTGCCAGCAGTCGCCGGGACAGCTACGAGCAGTACTTC	CASSRRDSYEQYF
TRBD2	TRBV4-2	.	TRBJ2-1	TGTGCCAGCAGCCAAGATTTCCCCGGGCGGGAGCCCCCCAATGAGCAGTTCTTC	CASSQDFPGREPPNEQFF
TRBD2	TRBV5-1	.	TRBJ2-2	TGCGCCAGCAGCCCAAGCCCTGGGACTAGCGGCACCGGGGAGCTGTTTTTT	CASSPSPGTSGTGELFF
.	TRBV19	.	TRBJ2-2	TGTGCCAGTAGTAGGGGAGTGTCAACCGGGGAGCTGTTTTTT	CASSRGVSTGELFF
TRBD2	TRBV29-1	.	TRBJ2-1	TGCAGCGTCCTAGGACTAGCGGGAGGGCTTCGCTCCTACAATGAGCAGTTCTTC	CSVLGLAGGLRSYNEQFF
TRBD1	TRBV5-8	few	TRBJ2-4	TGTGCCAGCAGCCTGACAGGGGCCAAAAACATTCAGTACTTC	CASSLTGAKNIQYF
.	TRBV9	.	TRBJ2-3	TGTGCCAGCAGCTCGTCGACGGGACTTTTCACAGATACGCAGTATTTT	CASSSSTGLFTDTQYF